The 8 T cell receptor beta chains in this list originate from one sample, sequenced in a study of cytomegalovirus exposure and HLA in healthy donors (TCRdb year 2017). The library was generated by the immunoSEQ multiplex PCR assay. A mixture of 60 forward primers for TCR Vbeta segments and 13 reverse primers for TCR Jbeta segments was used in the multiplex PCR. Not all clones reach the TCRdb copy of this immuneACCESS table, which keeps in-frame sequences only. Checked studies attribute under half of the gap to unresolved V genes and leave the rest unexplained. The sample yields some 140,000 clones; around 80% were counted once. 4% to 5.5% of the sample is taken by the ten largest. The sample consisted of PBMCs. Receptors were obtained from a man aged 25 to 40 in good health.

The rearrangement links TRBV12-5 to TRBJ2-7; 9 positions match TRBD2. CDR1 and CDR2 from the germline V gene are LGHNT and FRNRAP. Trimming cost V 6 bases and J 4 bases; bases outside gene matches: 10. The CDR3 sequence is 15 residues long. The CDR3 reads CASGSFPGLAYEQYF. Here the CDR3 DNA reads TGTGCTAGTGGCTCCTTCCCGGGACTAGCTTACGAGCAGTACTTC.

A word on this clone: The junction departs from the called germline gene at one end, perhaps through a read error. The identical CDR3 is also encoded by other nucleotide sequences in the sample. The chain combines TRBV30 with TRBJ1-6, with D unclear. This CDR3 has 14 amino acids. Germline V gene lookup returns CDR1 GTSNPN and CDR2 SVGIG (reference sequence). CDR3 bases: TGTGCCTGGAGTGTACTCGGGGATAGCTCACCCCTCCACTTC. Translation gives CAWSVLGDSSPLHF.

Turning to this clone: Compared with germline, one end of the junction differs, possibly owing to a read error. The chain employs TRBV7-9 and TRBJ1-5; perhaps TRBD1 as D (6 bases). Germline values: CDR1 SEHNR, CDR2 FQNEAQ (reference sequence). CDR3 length: 15 residues. The CDR3 protein is CSSSPAGAIGQPQHF. CDR3 in DNA: TGTTCCAGCAGCCCGGCGGGGGCGATTGGTCAGCCCCAGCATTTT.

The chain combines TRBV28 with TRBJ2-5; 11 bases line up with TRBD2. The CDR3 has 16 amino acids. The V gene's germline CDR1 is MDHEN and CDR2 SYDVKM. Trimming removed 4 bases from V and 5 bases from J; junction bases left unmatched: 9. The CDR3 reads CASSSTLGLAAETQYF. CDR3 bases: TGTGCCAGCAGTTCCACCCTGGGACTAGCGGCGGAGACCCAGTACTTC.

The chain joins TRBV5-1 to TRBJ2-1; 7 nucleotides line up with TRBD2. V was pared by 3 bases and J by 9 bases, with 9 bases of the junction left unmatched. This CDR3 has 14 residues. CDR1 and CDR2 from the germline V gene are SGHRS and YFSETQ. The CDR3: CASSSGLEGSEQFF. CDR3 nucleotides: TGCGCCAGCAGCTCCGGACTAGAGGGGAGTGAGCAGTTCTTC.

The V call is TRBV7-9, the J call TRBJ2-3; possible D gene TRBD2, 6 bases. Trimming left V 11 bases short and J 7 bases short, with 22 bases between. Germline V CDR1 and CDR2: SEHNR, FQNEAQ (reference sequence). CDR3 length equals 14 residues. The CDR3 region is CAHTGTPSDHTQYF. The DNA for the CDR3 is TGTGCCCATACCGGGACTCCAAGTGATCATACGCAGTATTTT.

The gene calls are TRBV7-2 and TRBJ1-1; 7 nucleotides line up with TRBD1. This CDR3 has 14 residues. V shed 5 bases, J shed 3 bases, and the junction held 6 bases outside the gene matches. From germline, CDR1 is SGHTA and CDR2 FQGNSA. The chain's CDR3 is CASSRQGLYTEAFF. The CDR3 bases are TGTGCCAGCAGCAGACAGGGTCTGTACACTGAAGCTTTCTTT. Full variable domain (missing parts from reference TRBV7-2 and TRBJ1-1): GAGVSQSPSNKVTEKGKDVELRCDPISGHTALYWYRQSLGQGLEFLIYFQGNSAPDKSGLPSDRFSAERTGGSVSTLTIQRTQQEDSAVYLCASSRQGLYTEAFFGQGTRLTVV.

The J gene is TRBJ2-7, the V gene TRBV10-3; D possibly corresponds to TRBD2 (5 bases). The CDR3 is made up of 12 amino acids. Germline loops: CDR1 ENHRY, CDR2 SYGVKD. V was trimmed by 2 bases and J by 3 bases, leaving 5 bases between them. CDR3 protein: CAISEGSYEQYF. The CDR3 DNA sequence: TGTGCCATCAGTGAGGGGAGCTACGAGCAGTACTTC.